A selection of T cell receptor beta chains follows, all from one sample in a study of cytomegalovirus exposure and HLA in healthy donors. Generated by immunoSEQ multiplex PCR, the TCRdb table keeps only in-frame clones and is missing some. Found here are 97,000 or so clones, about 95% of them singletons; the top ten hold around 0.85%. The sample comprised PBMCs. The receptors come from a woman between 18 and 29 years old in good health and CMV-seronegative. The CDR3 runs from the conserved cysteine through the conserved F or W.

TRBV9	CASSVFEQGAQGGEKLFF
TRBV27	CASSSGQGPYNEQFF
TRBV5-4	CASSPYRTGGFYGYTF
TRBV5-1	CASSLPQGAEAFF
TRBV7-2	CASSLRAAGGNTIYF
TRBV11-3	CASSTRTGSNEQYF
TRBV27	CASIDRGEQFF
TRBV30	CAWSVTGTVVNEQFF
TRBV6-1	CASSEADREVGEQYF
TRBV4-2	CASSQDRGRWLAGTYEQYF
TRBV5-4	CASSLAWQEAFF